What follows is one TCR beta chain and its context. These data come from a study of blood T cell repertoires in COVID-19. Study-level background: Italy, Spain and the United States were the sources of the convalescent and acute COVID-19 samples. PBMCs, B-cell-depleted T cells, or T cells were the source of the cDNA or gDNA that made up the material.

Per germline, CDR1 SGHRS and CDR2 YFSETQ. There are 15 residues in the CDR3. After removal of 3 bases from V and 1 base from J, the junction contained 1 base not matched to a gene. Per the original methods: Reference gene primers were amplified, and this amplification served to estimate nucleated cell counts. TCRdb keeps only in-frame clones here, not all; method: immunoSEQ multiplex PCR. That table is the source of V, J and clone size, and D and trimming were worked out from the DNA. Altogether 95,000 to 150,000 clones are present, almost 80% being singletons, with the ten largest covering just under 25%.

The clonotype comes from a human donor in a cohort sampled during active COVID-19. Sequencing input: peripheral blood. The chain links TRBV5-1 to TRBJ2-4; 10 nucleotides agree with TRBD1. Written as DNA, the CDR3 is TGCGCCAGCAGCTGGGGACAGGGGGCCAAAAACATTCAGTACTTC. Translating gives CASSWGQGAKNIQYF.